This TCR beta chain was obtained from a study of cytomegalovirus exposure and HLA in healthy donors. Notes on the study in general: Cytomegalovirus status was reportedly diagnosed by the classifier with high sensitivity and specificity. Researchers catalogued around 150 TCR beta chains as cytomegalovirus-associated. Some highly shared sequence variants likely arose as a pipeline artifact.

In its sample, this clone was seen a few times. Its matching antigen is unknown. The PCR was carried out with 60 Vbeta primers and 13 Jbeta primers. The protocol was immunoSEQ multiplex PCR, while the TCRdb copy is restricted to in-frame clones and leaves out a portion. The sample has approximately 140,000 clones, under 90% seen once. Nominally healthy donors provided the samples, though records likely missed some immune exposures. V shed 3 bases and J shed 8 bases, with 13 bases lying between them. The CDR3 is 12 amino acids. From germline, CDR1 is GTSNPN and CDR2 SVGIG (reference sequence). The chain joins TRBV30 to TRBJ1-1, with no clear D. This receptor was identified in a man aged 18 to 30 in good health and CMV-seronegative. Sequencing was carried out using PBMCs. DNA of the CDR3: TGTGCCTGGAGGCTGGGCCCATCAGAAGCTTTCTTT. Protein: CAWRLGPSEAFF.